These T cell receptor beta chains were read from a single sample in a study of Tregs in tolerant kidney transplant recipients. Sequencing used immunoSEQ multiplex PCR; TCRdb keeps in-frame clones, though not all of them. The sample lists about 52,000 clones; roughly nine tenths were seen once. This sample comprised CD8+ T cells from blood (PBMCs), obtained 24 months after the transplant. The receptors here all came from a human patient who received a combined kidney and bone marrow transplant. Some T cells may be provided by the graft donor. Each CDR3 is given with its conserved first and last residue. The D gene is left open where the match is weak. Clone size appears in some rows only: once, few, many, or a class for an expanded clone.

clone size	V gene	J gene	D gene	CDR3 DNA	CDR3 protein
-	TRBV30	TRBJ1-4	-	TGTGCCGCCGACGAGAGGGTTGGACCTAATGAAAAACTGTTTTTT	CAADERVGPNEKLFF
-	TRBV19	TRBJ1-1	TRBD1	TGTGCCAGTAGTATGACAGGGGGCGAGAACACTGAAGCTTTCTTT	CASSMTGGENTEAFF
-	TRBV29-1	TRBJ2-1	TRBD2	TGCAGCGTTTCCTGGCGGGAGGGCCTTAGGATAAATGAGCAGTTCTTC	CSVSWREGLRINEQFF
-	TRBV5-4	TRBJ2-7	-	TGTGCCAGCAGCTTAATGGGTGGGCCGTCCTACGAGCAGTACTTC	CASSLMGGPSYEQYF
once	TRBV5-6	TRBJ2-3	TRBD2	TGTGCCAGCAGCTTGGCTAGCGGGGGGCCTTACCTCACAGATACGCAGTATTTT	CASSLASGGPYLTDTQYF
-	TRBV11-3	TRBJ2-7	TRBD2	TGTGCCAGCAGCTTAATCGCTAGCGGGAACTACGAGCAGTACTTC	CASSLIASGNYEQYF
once	TRBV9	TRBJ2-7	-	TGTGCCAGCAGCGTAGCCGCGAGCTCCTACGAGCAGTACTTC	CASSVAASSYEQYF
-	TRBV7-2	TRBJ2-7	TRBD2	TGTGCCAGCAGCTTTACTAGCGGCTCCTACGAGCAGTACTTC	CASSFTSGSYEQYF
-	TRBV19	TRBJ1-2	-	TGTGCCAGTAGTATGGGGAGCCGAATCACTCTCTATGGCTACACCTTC	CASSMGSRITLYGYTF
-	TRBV5-1	TRBJ2-7	-	TGCGCCAGCAGCTTGGGGCACGGGTACGAGCAGTACTTC	CASSLGHGYEQYF